The 2 T cell receptor beta chains below all came from one sample that was sequenced in a study of blood T cells in healthy people across ages. The use of a sample-barcoded 5' primer and a J-beta primer mix characterized a second PCR of about 7 to 12 cycles. TCRdb re-called the 5' RACE reads with MiXCR, one entry per CDR3 protein. The sample has fewer than 600,000 distinct CDR3 sequences; about 25% are singletons. The sample also formed part of further work on T cells of mothers and their children.

Sequencing was done on a sample of blood. These receptors originate from a boy aged 2 to 9 in good health.

The V gene is TRBV12-3 or TRBV12-4, the J gene TRBJ1-5; D may be TRBD1 (5 bases). With 1 base removed from V and 6 bases from J, the gap between germline ends came to 16 bases. The CDR3 loop spans 16 amino acids. The CDR3 region has the DNA TGTGCCAGCAGTTTAGGCTCGCAGGGTCGGATTCAGCCCCAGCATTTT. Protein: CASSLGSQGRIQPQHF.

This rearrangement joins TRBV14 to TRBJ1-3; TRBD1 might be the D (6 bases). CDR3 length: 13 residues. Trimming removed 2 bases at V and 7 bases at J, with 9 bases between. Germline CDR1 SGHDN, CDR2 FVKESK. The CDR3 nucleotides are TGTGCCAGCAGCCAATTCCAGGGGAACACCATATATTTT. Translation: CASSQFQGNTIYF.